Shown below are 8 T cell receptor beta chains from a single sample sequenced in a study of CD8 T cells in ankylosing spondylitis. Study-wide results and caveats: Among TCR beta sequences, a motif of under 10 highly homologous variants appeared characteristic of ankylosing spondylitis blood.

Antigen specificity for these receptors is unknown. TCRdb redid the calling of the 5' RACE reads with MiXCR, one entry per CDR3 protein. This table holds 350,000 to 550,000 distinct CDR3 sequences, more than 25% found once. Sequencing was carried out using blood, either unsorted or a sorted T cell fraction (not recorded which). The receptors stem from a male donor with ankylosing spondylitis.

This sequence joins TRBV10-3 and TRBJ1-4; perhaps TRBD1 as D (5 bases). The germline V gene encodes CDR1 ENHRY and CDR2 SYGVKD. V was pared by 4 bases and J by 8 bases, with 17 bases between. The CDR3 totals 15 residues. The CDR3 sequence: CAISGGEQAGEKLFF. Here the CDR3 DNA reads TGTGCCATCAGTGGGGGGGAGCAGGCCGGAGAAAAACTGTTTTTT.

This clonotype was seen many times. The rearrangement links TRBV10-3 to TRBJ2-4, with unresolved D. CDR3 length equals 14 residues. Per the germline V gene, CDR1 is ENHRY and CDR2 is SYGVKD. Trimming stripped 0 bases from V and 0 bases from J, with 3 bases between. The CDR3 sequence: CAISESRAKNIQYF. DNA for the CDR3: TGTGCCATCAGTGAGTCCCGAGCCAAAAACATTCAGTACTTC.

J is TRBJ2-3 and V is TRBV7-2; 11 nucleotides match TRBD2. J lost 6 bases, V lost 5 bases, and 7 bases had no gene match. The CDR3 totals 15 residues. CDR1 and CDR2 from the germline V gene are SGHTA and FQGNSA. The CDR3 sequence is CASSKVLAGADTQYF. CDR3 DNA: TGTGCCAGCAGCAAGGTACTAGCGGGAGCCGATACGCAGTATTTT.

This clonotype was detected only a few times. The J gene is TRBJ2-1, the V gene TRBV6-1, with 9 bases lining up with TRBD1. Trimming took 6 bases from V and 2 from J; bases not matched to a gene: 5. The CDR3 extends over 15 amino acids. The germline V gene has CDR1 MNHNS and CDR2 SASEGT. The CDR3 region has the DNA TGTGCCAGCAGGATCGACAGGGGGGCCTACAATGAGCAGTTCTTC. Its protein is CASRIDRGAYNEQFF.

The chain joins TRBV19 to TRBJ1-5; weak D call: TRBD1 (5 bases). This CDR3 contains 13 residues. CDR1 and CDR2 (germline): LNHDA, SQIVND (reference sequence). V was clipped by 8 bases and J by 6 bases, with 14 bases between them. CDR3: CASWAGRGQPQHF. In DNA, the CDR3 is TGTGCCAGTTGGGCAGGGAGAGGTCAGCCCCAGCATTTT.

This clonotype has more than one count but fewer than ten. The chain has TRBV5-1 and TRBJ2-1; 10 bases map to TRBD2. CDR1 is SGHRS, CDR2 YFSETQ, per germline. Losses at the gene ends were 2 bases for V and 0 bases for J; bases not matched to a gene: 11. The CDR3 is 19 residues long. Written as DNA, the CDR3 is TGCGCCAGCAGCTTTGCTCGACTAGCGGGCTTAAGCTCCTACAATGAGCAGTTCTTC. Its translation is CASSFARLAGLSSYNEQFF.

The V call is TRBV12-3 or TRBV12-4, the J call TRBJ2-3; 14 bases agree with TRBD2. CDR3 length equals 17 residues. Trimming at V came to 6 bases and at J to 9 bases, leaving 14 bases not matched to a gene. The CDR3 sequence is CASRTGTSGRGILTQYF. DNA of the CDR3: TGTGCCAGCAGAACCGGGACTAGCGGGAGAGGCATTTTAACGCAGTATTTT.

This sequence joins TRBV20-1 and TRBJ2-1; D perhaps matches TRBD2 (5 bases). Germline CDR1 DFQATT, CDR2 SNEGSKA (reference sequence). V lost 1 base to trimming and J lost 9 bases, with 13 bases between them. The CDR3 totals 13 residues. The CDR3 DNA reads as TGCAGTGCTAGAGTCACTAGTCCGAGTGAGCAGTTCTTC. Its translation is CSARVTSPSEQFF.